A selection of T cell receptor beta chains follows, all from one sample in a study of memory CD4+ T cells and cytomegalovirus serostatus. Assay: immunoSEQ multiplex PCR; the TCRdb copy retains only in-frame clones and omits some. The sample yields 40,000 or so clones, around three quarters seen once. Sequenced sample: memory CD4+ T cells from blood. All receptors come from an adult in good health and CMV-seronegative. The CDR3 runs from the conserved cysteine through the conserved F or W. Fields, in order: J gene, V gene, D gene, clone size, CDR3 DNA, CDR3 protein. A D gene is named only where the DNA matches it firmly. Only part of the rows carry a size: once, few, many, or a class if the clone is expanded.

j_call: TRBJ2-3
v_call: TRBV29-1
d_call: TRBD1
clone_size: -
cdr3_nt: TGCAGCGCCTTACCCCGGGACAGCCCAGATACGCAGTATTTT
cdr3_aa: CSALPRDSPDTQYF

j_call: TRBJ2-7
v_call: TRBV7-9
d_call: -
clone_size: -
cdr3_nt: TGTGCCAGCAGCTTAAATCAGGGGAGTACCTACGAGCAGTACTTC
cdr3_aa: CASSLNQGSTYEQYF

j_call: TRBJ2-3
v_call: TRBV11-2
d_call: TRBD2
clone_size: -
cdr3_nt: TGTGCCAGCAGCCATGGGACTAGCGGGAGCGCAGATACGCAGTATTTT
cdr3_aa: CASSHGTSGSADTQYF

j_call: TRBJ1-2
v_call: TRBV11-3
d_call: TRBD1
clone_size: -
cdr3_nt: TGTGCCAGCAGCTCATTACAGGGGAGTAACGTTCTCTACACCTTC
cdr3_aa: CASSSLQGSNVLYTF

j_call: TRBJ2-3
v_call: TRBV18
d_call: TRBD1
clone_size: -
cdr3_nt: TGTGCCAGCTCACTCTCGAGACAGGGCGGAATAGATACGCAGTATTTT
cdr3_aa: CASSLSRQGGIDTQYF

j_call: TRBJ1-2
v_call: TRBV6-6
d_call: TRBD1
clone_size: -
cdr3_nt: TGTGCCAGCAGTCCCCGGACAGGCTATGGCTACACCTTC
cdr3_aa: CASSPRTGYGYTF

j_call: TRBJ2-5
v_call: TRBV14
d_call: TRBD1
clone_size: -
cdr3_nt: TGTGCCAGCAGCCAATGGGACAGCGTGGCAGAGACCCAGTACTTC
cdr3_aa: CASSQWDSVAETQYF

j_call: TRBJ2-7
v_call: TRBV7-2
d_call: TRBD1
clone_size: -
cdr3_nt: TGTGCCAGCAGCTACAGGGGCGGGTACGAGCAGTACTTC
cdr3_aa: CASSYRGGYEQYF

j_call: TRBJ2-7
v_call: TRBV7-9
d_call: TRBD2
clone_size: -
cdr3_nt: TGTGCCAGCAGTCCTCAACTAGCGGGGTTGCTGCACGAGCAGTACTTC
cdr3_aa: CASSPQLAGLLHEQYF

j_call: TRBJ2-7
v_call: TRBV6-1
d_call: TRBD2
clone_size: few
cdr3_nt: TGTGCCAGCAGTGGGAGCGGACTAGGAGTGGGAGAGCAGTACTTC
cdr3_aa: CASSGSGLGVGEQYF

j_call: TRBJ2-1
v_call: TRBV28
d_call: -
clone_size: -
cdr3_nt: TGTGCCAGCATACCCCCGGCAGGGTCAGCAAGTGAGCAGTTCTTC
cdr3_aa: CASIPPAGSASEQFF

j_call: TRBJ1-1
v_call: TRBV12-5
d_call: -
clone_size: -
cdr3_nt: TGTGCTAGTGGTTGGTGGGCGCGCACTGAAGCTTTCTTT
cdr3_aa: CASGWWARTEAFF

j_call: TRBJ2-4
v_call: TRBV12-5
d_call: TRBD1
clone_size: -
cdr3_nt: TGTGCTAGTGGTTTGGCGACCCAGGGGGCTGGAGCCAAAAACATTCAGTACTTC
cdr3_aa: CASGLATQGAGAKNIQYF

j_call: TRBJ1-1
v_call: TRBV5-5
d_call: -
clone_size: -
cdr3_nt: TGTGCCAGCAGCTACGCGGACAGTCTCCTAAAAGCTTTCTTT
cdr3_aa: CASSYADSLLKAFF

j_call: TRBJ1-3
v_call: TRBV5-1
d_call: -
clone_size: -
cdr3_nt: TGCGCCAGCAGCACTCTGACCGAGCCAGGCACCATATATTTT
cdr3_aa: CASSTLTEPGTIYF

j_call: TRBJ1-5
v_call: TRBV7-2
d_call: -
clone_size: -
cdr3_nt: TGTGCCAGCAGCTTAAGCTTTGGACAGAATCAGCCCCAGCATTTT
cdr3_aa: CASSLSFGQNQPQHF

j_call: TRBJ1-1
v_call: TRBV19
d_call: -
clone_size: -
cdr3_nt: TGTGCCAGTAGTATAGGAGGGACTCAGAACACTGAAGCTTTCTTT
cdr3_aa: CASSIGGTQNTEAFF

j_call: TRBJ1-2
v_call: TRBV11-3
d_call: -
clone_size: -
cdr3_nt: TGTGCCAGCAGCCCCGACAGTTATGGCTACACCTTC
cdr3_aa: CASSPDSYGYTF

j_call: TRBJ2-7
v_call: TRBV7-2
d_call: TRBD1
clone_size: -
cdr3_nt: TGTGCCAGCAGCCTATGGACAGGGGGCGTTTCCGGCTACGAGCAGTACTTC
cdr3_aa: CASSLWTGGVSGYEQYF

j_call: TRBJ2-3
v_call: TRBV5-1
d_call: TRBD1
clone_size: -
cdr3_nt: TGCGCCAGCAGCTTAACAGGGGATTCGGGTACGCAGTATTTT
cdr3_aa: CASSLTGDSGTQYF

j_call: TRBJ2-1
v_call: TRBV14
d_call: TRBD2
clone_size: -
cdr3_nt: TGTGCCAGCAGCCAAGATTTGGTAGCGGGAGTAGGGAATGAGCAGTTCTTC
cdr3_aa: CASSQDLVAGVGNEQFF

j_call: TRBJ2-5
v_call: TRBV18
d_call: -
clone_size: -
cdr3_nt: TGTGCCAGCTCACCTGTCCGGACGGGACTGACCCAGTACTTC
cdr3_aa: CASSPVRTGLTQYF

j_call: TRBJ2-2
v_call: TRBV5-8
d_call: TRBD1
clone_size: once
cdr3_nt: TGTGCCAGCAGCCGAGGGCGGACAGGAGAGCTGTTTTTT
cdr3_aa: CASSRGRTGELFF

j_call: TRBJ2-3
v_call: TRBV5-1
d_call: TRBD2
clone_size: -
cdr3_nt: TGCGCCAGCAGCCGCGGACTAGCGCGGGATACGCAGTATTTT
cdr3_aa: CASSRGLARDTQYF

j_call: TRBJ2-5
v_call: TRBV18
d_call: TRBD2
clone_size: -
cdr3_nt: TGTGCCAGCTCACCACAGGTAGCGGGAACCTCAGAGGAGACCCAGTACTTC
cdr3_aa: CASSPQVAGTSEETQYF

j_call: TRBJ1-6
v_call: TRBV30
d_call: -
clone_size: -
cdr3_nt: TGTGCCTGCAAAGGGGAGTATAATTCACCCCTCCACTTT
cdr3_aa: CACKGEYNSPLHF

j_call: TRBJ1-1
v_call: TRBV19
d_call: -
clone_size: -
cdr3_nt: TGTGCCAGTAGTACTCAAACGGGAACTGAAGCTTTCTTT
cdr3_aa: CASSTQTGTEAFF

j_call: TRBJ2-7
v_call: TRBV7-2
d_call: -
clone_size: -
cdr3_nt: TGTGCCAGCAGCTTAGTCGGCATCTCCTACGAGCAGTACTTC
cdr3_aa: CASSLVGISYEQYF

j_call: TRBJ2-7
v_call: TRBV6-1
d_call: -
clone_size: once
cdr3_nt: TGTGCCAGCAGTGTGGACAGCTCCTACGAGCAGTACTTC
cdr3_aa: CASSVDSSYEQYF

j_call: TRBJ2-5
v_call: TRBV2
d_call: -
clone_size: -
cdr3_nt: TGTGCCAGCAATTCCGAGACCCAGTACTTC
cdr3_aa: CASNSETQYF

j_call: TRBJ2-7
v_call: TRBV6-1
d_call: -
clone_size: -
cdr3_nt: TGTGCCAGCAGGAGCTCCTACGAGCAGTACTTC
cdr3_aa: CASRSSYEQYF

j_call: TRBJ1-1
v_call: TRBV9
d_call: TRBD1
clone_size: -
cdr3_nt: TGTGCCAGCAGCGCGCCCGCAGGGGGCACTGAAGCTTTCTTT
cdr3_aa: CASSAPAGGTEAFF

j_call: TRBJ2-2
v_call: TRBV27
d_call: -
clone_size: -
cdr3_nt: TGTGCCAGCAGTTTCCAGGGAAGGACCGGGGAGCTGTTTTTT
cdr3_aa: CASSFQGRTGELFF

j_call: TRBJ1-1
v_call: TRBV6-1
d_call: -
clone_size: -
cdr3_nt: TGTGCCAGCAGTGATAGATGGTACAGGGAGACTGAAGCTTTCTTT
cdr3_aa: CASSDRWYRETEAFF

j_call: TRBJ2-7
v_call: TRBV10-2
d_call: TRBD2
clone_size: -
cdr3_nt: TGCGCCAGCAGTGGAGGTAGCGGGAGATCAGGATACGAGCAGTACTTC
cdr3_aa: CASSGGSGRSGYEQYF

j_call: TRBJ1-1
v_call: TRBV20-1
d_call: -
clone_size: few
cdr3_nt: TGCAGGGGAGGGGGGGCCACTGAAGCTTTCTTT
cdr3_aa: CRGGGATEAFF

j_call: TRBJ1-1
v_call: TRBV11-3
d_call: -
clone_size: -
cdr3_nt: TGTGCCAGCAGCTTAGGTGCGACAGGAGACACTGAAGCTTTCTTT
cdr3_aa: CASSLGATGDTEAFF

j_call: TRBJ1-2
v_call: TRBV18
d_call: -
clone_size: -
cdr3_nt: TGTGCCAGCTCACCAGCGGGGCGCAGCTATGGCTACACCTTC
cdr3_aa: CASSPAGRSYGYTF

j_call: TRBJ1-2
v_call: TRBV6-5
d_call: -
clone_size: -
cdr3_nt: TGTGCCAGCAGAAATCCAGGGTGGGGGAACTATGGCTACACCTTC
cdr3_aa: CASRNPGWGNYGYTF

j_call: TRBJ2-1
v_call: TRBV2
d_call: TRBD2
clone_size: -
cdr3_nt: TGTGCCAGCAGCCTCGGCCAGCGGGGGGGCCAGGAGCAGTTCTTC
cdr3_aa: CASSLGQRGGQEQFF

j_call: TRBJ2-3
v_call: TRBV7-2
d_call: -
clone_size: -
cdr3_nt: TGTGCCAGCAGCTTAGAGGCACGGGGGTCAGATACGCAGTATTTT
cdr3_aa: CASSLEARGSDTQYF

j_call: TRBJ2-2
v_call: TRBV6-6
d_call: -
clone_size: -
cdr3_nt: TGTGCCAGCAGTCCAAGGGTCTCCGGGGAGCTGTTTTTT
cdr3_aa: CASSPRVSGELFF

j_call: TRBJ2-1
v_call: TRBV7-2
d_call: TRBD2
clone_size: few
cdr3_nt: TGTGCCAGCAGCGGGACTATCCAGTTCTTC
cdr3_aa: CASSGTIQFF

j_call: TRBJ1-2
v_call: TRBV5-4
d_call: -
clone_size: once
cdr3_nt: TGTGCCAGCAGCTTGGACGGCAGTACCTATGGCTACACCTTC
cdr3_aa: CASSLDGSTYGYTF